The 27 T cell receptor beta chains reported below all come from one sample, sequenced in a study of blood T cell repertoires in COVID-19. TCRdb's table, derived via immunoSEQ multiplex PCR, lists solely in-frame clones and lacks some. In the table there are under 200,000 clones, roughly 82% of which are singletons. Source material: PBMCs or T cells enriched from blood (not recorded which). These receptors came from a man aged 35 to 55 with acute COVID-19.

The J gene is TRBJ2-7, the V gene TRBV4-2; D is unclear. Germline CDR1 is LGHNA and CDR2 is YNFKEQ. V lost 1 base and J lost 5, with 6 bases in between. This CDR3 has 12 residues. The CDR3 DNA reads as TGTGCCAGCAGCCAAGTCACTAACGAGCAGTACTTC. Its protein product is CASSQVTNEQYF.

The CDR3 region has the DNA TGCGCCAGCAGCTCGGGACAGGGAAAAACTGAAGCTTTCTTT. This codes for CASSSGQGKTEAFF. The chain combines TRBV5-1 with TRBJ1-1; 9 bases map to TRBD1. Germline values: CDR1 SGHRS, CDR2 YFSETQ. This CDR3 is 14 amino acids long. V dropped 3 bases and J dropped 5; count of bases not matched to a gene: 5.

J is TRBJ2-7 and V is TRBV27; 9 bases line up with TRBD2. The CDR3 consists of 14 residues. V lost 4 bases and J lost 1; bases outside the gene matches: 2. CDR1 is MNHEY, CDR2 SMNVEV, per germline (reference sequence). CDR3 sequence reads: CASSWREGSYEQYF. CDR3 DNA sequence: TGTGCCAGCAGTTGGCGGGAGGGGTCCTACGAGCAGTACTTC.

The count of this clone is one. V and J are TRBV30 and TRBJ1-2; the match to TRBD1 covers 7 bases. The V gene end was trimmed by 0 bases and the J gene end by 8 bases; junction bases not matched to a gene: 6. The CDR3 loop spans 13 amino acids. Germline loops: CDR1 GTSNPN, CDR2 SVGIG (reference sequence). CDR3 amino acids: CAWSVTGASGYTF. The CDR3 DNA follows: TGTGCCTGGAGTGTAACAGGGGCTAGCGGCTACACCTTC.

The chain links TRBV19 to TRBJ1-1; D is ambiguous. There are 18 residues in the CDR3. CDR1 is LNHDA and CDR2 is SQIVND in the germline V gene (reference sequence). The V and J ends lost 6 bases and 4 bases respectively, with 27 bases between them. Here the CDR3 reads CASSIRRGRYSVGTEAFF. The CDR3 coding sequence is TGTGCCAGTAGCATTCGAAGAGGGAGGTACTCCGTTGGCACTGAAGCTTTCTTT.

CDR3 residues: CSVSQAYSNQPQHF. CDR3 DNA: TGCAGCGTTTCACAGGCTTATAGCAATCAGCCCCAGCATTTT. V usage is TRBV29-1 and J usage is TRBJ1-5; tentatively, D is TRBD1 (5 bases). This CDR3 spans 14 amino acids. Between the trimmed V and J ends, which lost 5 bases and 0 bases, there was a span of 11 bases. Germline V gene lookup returns CDR1 SQVTM and CDR2 ANQGSEA.

The J gene is TRBJ2-5, the V gene TRBV19; 9 nucleotides align to TRBD1. V trimming: 5 bases; J trimming: 5 bases; junction bases outside the gene matches: 6. The CDR3 length is 14 residues. Germline CDR1 LNHDA, CDR2 SQIVND (reference sequence). The CDR3 loop is CASSQQGAGETQYF. The CDR3 DNA reads TGTGCCAGTAGTCAACAGGGGGCGGGCGAGACCCAGTACTTC. Filled out from reference TRBV19 and TRBJ2-5, the complete variable domain reads DGGITQSPKYLFRKEGQNVTLSCEQNLNHDAMYWYRQDPGQGLRLIYYSQIVNDFQKGDIAEGYSVSREKKESFPLTVTSAQKNPTAFYLCASSQQGAGETQYFGPGTRLLVL.

The chain couples TRBV10-3 to TRBJ2-5, with TRBD1 matching over 7 bases. Germline V gene lookup returns CDR1 ENHRY and CDR2 SYGVKD. CDR3 size: 15 residues. V lost 3 bases and J lost 5; bases outside the gene matches: 9. The CDR3 region has the DNA TGTGCCATCAGTGACTTTGAACAGGGGTGGGAGACCCAGTACTTC. It specifies CAISDFEQGWETQYF.

A single count supports this clone. The chain uses TRBV6-4 and TRBJ1-5; a possible D gene is TRBD1 (6 bases). CDR1 and CDR2 (germline): MRHNA, SNTAGT. Trimming removed 5 bases from V and 4 bases from J, with 12 bases in between. This CDR3 region has 14 residues. In nucleotides, the CDR3 is TGTGCCAGCAGTCCAAGGGGGGGAAATCAGCCCCAGCATTTT. Protein: CASSPRGGNQPQHF.

The J gene is TRBJ2-1, the V gene TRBV5-6; maybe TRBD2 (5 bases). The CDR3 has 16 residues. The ends were cut back, 0 bases at V and 5 bases at J, with 15 bases in the middle. In germline, CDR1 is SGHDT, CDR2 YYEEEE. The DNA of the CDR3 is TGTGCCAGCAGCTTGGCCCCGGGCCGGAGGAACAATGAGCAGTTCTTC. Its translation: CASSLAPGRRNNEQFF.

This clone was counted a single time. The rearrangement uses TRBV27 and TRBJ2-1, with TRBD2 matching over 7 bases. V lost 6 bases to trimming and J lost 6 bases; unmatched junction nucleotides: 5. CDR3 length: 13 amino acids. The germline V gene has CDR1 MNHEY and CDR2 SMNVEV (reference sequence). The CDR3 sequence is CASRLGGGNEQFF. As DNA, the CDR3 is TGTGCCAGCAGGTTGGGGGGGGGCAATGAGCAGTTCTTC.

V gene TRBV28 combines with J gene TRBJ1-1; D is perhaps TRBD1 (5 bases). V was pared by 6 bases and J by 4 bases, with 15 bases between. The CDR3 totals 14 residues. Germline V gene data show CDR1 as MDHEN and CDR2 as SYDVKM. The CDR3 DNA is TGTGCCAGCAGCCGGGGGGATCGGGGCACTGAAGCTTTCTTT. It is translated as CASSRGDRGTEAFF.

The V call is TRBV5-1, the J call TRBJ2-1, with 9 positions matching TRBD2. CDR3 length: 14 residues. Germline CDR1 reads SGHRS; CDR2 reads YFSETQ. V was clipped by 0 bases and J by 9 bases; unmatched bases: 4. CDR3 loop: CASSLAGGRGEQFF. The CDR3 DNA follows: TGCGCCAGCAGCTTGGCCGGCGGGAGGGGTGAGCAGTTCTTC.

This chain joins TRBV7-2 and TRBJ2-7; tentative D call: TRBD2 (6 bases). CDR1 SGHTA and CDR2 FQGNSA come from the germline V gene. V gave up 1 base and J gave up 4 bases, with 17 bases separating them. The CDR3 runs to 16 residues. The CDR3 DNA follows: TGTGCCAGCAGCTTAGGCAGGACTACCACGGGGTACGAGCAGTACTTC. The encoded protein is CASSLGRTTTGYEQYF.

V and J are TRBV24-1 and TRBJ2-1; D is unresolved. The V end lost 0 bases, the J end lost 5 bases, and 10 bases lay between the germline ends. This CDR3 has 15 amino acids. Germline loops: CDR1 KGHDR, CDR2 SFDVKD. This CDR3 is CATSDLSQEDNEQFF. CDR3 bases: TGTGCCACCAGTGATTTGAGTCAGGAAGACAATGAGCAGTTCTTC.

V gene TRBV5-1 combines with J gene TRBJ1-1; 7 bases match TRBD1. Unmatched junction bases numbered 8, after V lost 4 bases and J lost 5 bases. This CDR3 has 14 amino acids. Germline V lookup: CDR1 SGHRS, CDR2 YFSETQ. CDR3 amino acids: CASSEGAGGTEAFF. DNA for the CDR3: TGCGCCAGCAGCGAGGGCGCAGGGGGAACTGAAGCTTTCTTT.

This sequence joins TRBV3-1 (or the pseudogene TRBV3-2) and TRBJ2-1; 8 bases match TRBD2. The junction had 12 bases not matched to a gene; V was cut back by 1 base and J by 7 bases. The CDR3 has 17 residues. CDR1 and CDR2 (germline): LGHDT, YNNKEL (reference sequence). In nucleotides, the CDR3 is TGTGCCAGCAGCCAAGGGCAGCGGGGGTCGGGGTCGAATGAGCAGTTCTTC. Its translation is CASSQGQRGSGSNEQFF.

This chain links TRBV12-3 or TRBV12-4 with TRBJ1-2; TRBD1 might be the D (5 bases). This CDR3 has 13 residues. Trimming removed 8 bases from V and 4 bases from J, with 14 bases in between. The DNA for the CDR3 is TGTGCCAGCGGTCTTGGGGGGATCTATGGCTACACCTTC. Its protein is CASGLGGIYGYTF.

The chain links TRBV2 to TRBJ1-2; 7 bases fit TRBD1. The trim removed 6 bases at V and 3 bases at J, leaving 10 bases unmatched. Germline loops: CDR1 SNHLY, CDR2 FYNNEI. CDR3 length: 15 residues. The CDR3 DNA reads as TGTGCCAGCAGAGGGCGACAGGGAGAAGACTATGGCTACACCTTC. The encoded protein is CASRGRQGEDYGYTF. Supplemented by reference TRBV2 and TRBJ1-2, the full variable domain reads EPEVTQTPSHQVTQMGQEVILRCVPISNHLYFYWYRQILGQKVEFLVSFYNNEISEKSEIFDDQFSVERPDGSNFTLKIRSTKLEDSAMYFCASRGRQGEDYGYTFGSGTRLTVV.

This chain connects TRBV6-2 or TRBV6-3 to TRBJ2-5, with 7 bases aligning to TRBD2. V lost 2 bases to trimming and J lost 5 bases; unmatched junction nucleotides: 8. CDR1 and CDR2 (germline): MNHEY, SVGEGT. CDR3 size: 15 residues. In DNA form, the CDR3 reads TGTGCCAGCAGTTACGAAGCGGGAAGGCGGGAGACCCAGTACTTC. Protein: CASSYEAGRRETQYF.

The CDR3 DNA reads TGTGCCGTGGGACTAGCGCTTGACACAGATACGCAGTATTTT. It yields the protein CAVGLALDTDTQYF. V is TRBV10-3 and J is TRBJ2-3, with 10 bases identical to TRBD2. Germline V gene sequence: CDR1 ENHRY, CDR2 SYGVKD. Trimming cost V 11 bases and J 2 bases; bases outside gene matches: 7. This CDR3 comprises 14 residues.

The chain carries TRBV18 and TRBJ1-1; possible D gene TRBD1, 5 bases. V was pared by 3 bases and J by 4 bases, with 12 bases between. The CDR3 loop spans 14 amino acids. Per the germline V gene, CDR1 is KGHSH and CDR2 is LQKENI. The CDR3: CASSPSGLVTEAFF. The CDR3 nucleotides are TGTGCCAGCTCACCTTCAGGGTTGGTCACTGAAGCTTTCTTT.

This clone was seen just once. This chain connects TRBV7-9 to TRBJ2-7; 10 bases are shared with TRBD1. Germline V lookup: CDR1 SEHNR, CDR2 FQNEAQ (reference sequence). The CDR3 loop spans 15 amino acids. V lost 5 bases to trimming and J lost 3 bases; unmatched junction nucleotides: 7. The CDR3 loop is CASSTPGQGIYEQYF. The CDR3 DNA is TGTGCCAGCAGCACTCCGGGACAGGGGATCTACGAGCAGTACTTC. Looking up the rest from reference TRBV7-9 and TRBJ2-7 gives the full variable domain: DTGVSQNPRHKITKRGQNVTFRCDPISEHNRLYWYRQTLGQGPEFLTYFQNEAQLEKSRLLSDRFSAERPKGSFSTLEIQRTEQGDSAMYLCASSTPGQGIYEQYFGPGTRLTVT.

The chain couples TRBV28 to TRBJ1-2; unclear D gene. Deletions cut 5 bases from V and 0 bases from J, with 13 bases between. The CDR3 contains 15 residues. CDR1 is MDHEN, CDR2 SYDVKM, per germline. The chain's CDR3 is CASSTEGRPNYGYTF. The DNA for the CDR3 is TGTGCCAGCAGTACCGAGGGTAGGCCTAACTATGGCTACACCTTC.

J is TRBJ2-5 and V is TRBV5-6; 8 nucleotides align to TRBD1. The CDR3 has 14 amino acids. CDR1 and CDR2 (germline): SGHDT, YYEEEE. J was trimmed by 4 bases and V by 2 bases; bases with no gene match: 4. CDR3 loop: CASSFQGARETQYF. CDR3 sequence (DNA): TGTGCCAGCAGCTTTCAGGGGGCGCGAGAGACCCAGTACTTC.

The rearrangement uses TRBV27 and TRBJ2-1; D is perhaps TRBD2 (5 bases). Germline V lookup: CDR1 MNHEY, CDR2 SMNVEV (reference sequence). The CDR3 runs 14 residues. V gave up 5 bases and J gave up 3 bases, with 11 bases separating them. CDR3 nucleotide sequence: TGTGCCAGCAGTCCCCAGAGCGGCTACAATGAGCAGTTCTTC. Residues: CASSPQSGYNEQFF.

This chain joins TRBV20-1 and TRBJ2-1; D unclear. Trimming shortened V by 3 bases and J by 9 bases, and 9 bases separated the two germline ends. The CDR3 is made up of 11 amino acids. The germline CDR1 and CDR2 sequences are DFQATT and SNEGSKA (reference sequence). The CDR3 protein is CSARPGLEQFF. CDR3 nucleotides: TGCAGTGCTAGGCCTGGGCTTGAGCAGTTCTTC.